A selection of T cell receptor beta chains follows, all from one sample in a study of CD8 T cells in Susac syndrome. TCRdb called the immunoSEQ multiplex PCR reads again in MiXCR, with one record for every CDR3 protein. The sample has about 69,000 distinct CDR3 sequences, 95% seen once. The sequenced material came from CD8+ T cells from PBMCs. Source of these receptors: a human donor in good health. CDR3s include the opening cysteine and the closing phenylalanine or tryptophan. Fields, in order: V gene, J gene, D gene, clone size, CDR3 DNA, CDR3 protein. The D gene is left open where the match is weak. Some rows have no size entry. The others give once, few or many, or a class for an expanded clone.

V gene: TRBV7-9
J gene: TRBJ2-7
D gene: TRBD1
clone size: NA
CDR3 DNA: TGTGCCAGCAGCTCTCGGGACAGGGGCCTTTACGAGCAGTACTTC
CDR3 protein: CASSSRDRGLYEQYF

V gene: TRBV6-2/TRBV6-3
J gene: TRBJ1-6
D gene: NA
clone size: NA
CDR3 DNA: TGTGCCAGCAGTTACTCCGCTCAACGGGGGACCTATAATTCACCCCTCCACTTT
CDR3 protein: CASSYSAQRGTYNSPLHF

V gene: TRBV18
J gene: TRBJ2-2
D gene: NA
clone size: NA
CDR3 DNA: TGTGCCAGCTCGGAGAGAACAGTCGTCGGCACCGGGGAGCTGTTTTTT
CDR3 protein: CASSERTVVGTGELFF

V gene: TRBV4-1
J gene: TRBJ1-2
D gene: NA
clone size: NA
CDR3 DNA: TGCGCCAGCAGCCAACAGGGTAATGTCTATGGCTACACCTTC
CDR3 protein: CASSQQGNVYGYTF

V gene: TRBV28
J gene: TRBJ2-3
D gene: TRBD2
clone size: NA
CDR3 DNA: TGTGCCCTTCGAGACGGGGGGAGAGCAGATACGCAGTATTTT
CDR3 protein: CALRDGGRADTQYF

V gene: TRBV4-1
J gene: TRBJ2-7
D gene: TRBD1
clone size: NA
CDR3 DNA: TGCGCCAGCAGCCATCACGGGACAGGGACCTACGAGCAGTACTTC
CDR3 protein: CASSHHGTGTYEQYF

V gene: TRBV5-8
J gene: TRBJ2-7
D gene: NA
clone size: NA
CDR3 DNA: TGTGCCAGCAGCTTGGGAGACAGAACCTACGAGCAGTACTTC
CDR3 protein: CASSLGDRTYEQYF

V gene: TRBV28
J gene: TRBJ2-2
D gene: NA
clone size: NA
CDR3 DNA: TGTGCCAGCAGTTTAGCGATTCCCACGGGGACGCATCCGCTTGCGAACACCGGGGAGCTGTTTTTT
CDR3 protein: CASSLAIPTGTHPLANTGELFF

V gene: TRBV5-4
J gene: TRBJ2-6
D gene: NA
clone size: NA
CDR3 DNA: TGTGCCAGCAGCTTGGTTATCGATGGGGCCTACTACCCCTCTGGGGCCAACGTCCTGACTTTC
CDR3 protein: CASSLVIDGAYYPSGANVLTF

V gene: TRBV29-1
J gene: TRBJ1-4
D gene: NA
clone size: NA
CDR3 DNA: TGCAGCGTTGAAGAGGCAGGGACTAATGAAAAACTGTTTTTT
CDR3 protein: CSVEEAGTNEKLFF

V gene: TRBV14
J gene: TRBJ1-4
D gene: NA
clone size: NA
CDR3 DNA: TGTGCCAGCCGAGGGACGGAGGAAAAACTGTTTTTT
CDR3 protein: CASRGTEEKLFF

V gene: TRBV7-8
J gene: TRBJ2-3
D gene: NA
clone size: NA
CDR3 DNA: TGTGCCAGCAGCCCATCCCTCGGGACAGATACGCAGTATTTT
CDR3 protein: CASSPSLGTDTQYF

V gene: TRBV19
J gene: TRBJ2-5
D gene: TRBD2
clone size: NA
CDR3 DNA: TGTGCCAGTAGTCTCACGGGGGGTCAAGAGACCCAGTACTTC
CDR3 protein: CASSLTGGQETQYF

V gene: TRBV30
J gene: TRBJ2-2
D gene: TRBD1
clone size: NA
CDR3 DNA: TGTGCCTGCAGGGGGCCTGCCACCGGGGAGCTGTTTTTT
CDR3 protein: CACRGPATGELFF

V gene: TRBV19
J gene: TRBJ1-1
D gene: NA
clone size: NA
CDR3 DNA: TGTGCCAGTAGCCAAATTACAGGGTTCACTGAAGCTTTCTTT
CDR3 protein: CASSQITGFTEAFF

V gene: TRBV28
J gene: TRBJ1-2
D gene: TRBD1
clone size: NA
CDR3 DNA: TGTGCCAGCAGTGTGGACAGGGGAAGTCTTGGCTACACCTTC
CDR3 protein: CASSVDRGSLGYTF

V gene: TRBV13
J gene: TRBJ2-3
D gene: TRBD1
clone size: NA
CDR3 DNA: TGTGCCAGCAGCTCTGGGACAGGGCTTACAGATACGCAGTATTTT
CDR3 protein: CASSSGTGLTDTQYF

V gene: TRBV29-1
J gene: TRBJ1-1
D gene: NA
clone size: NA
CDR3 DNA: TGCAGCGTTGTTTGGGCAGGACCGAACACTGAAGCTTTCTTT
CDR3 protein: CSVVWAGPNTEAFF

V gene: TRBV2
J gene: TRBJ1-5
D gene: NA
clone size: NA
CDR3 DNA: TGTGCCAGCAGTTGGGGAAATCAGCCCCAGCATTTT
CDR3 protein: CASSWGNQPQHF

V gene: TRBV29-1
J gene: TRBJ1-3
D gene: TRBD1
clone size: NA
CDR3 DNA: TGCAGCGTTGTTGCAGACAGGGCATCGCGAGGAAACACCATATATTTT
CDR3 protein: CSVVADRASRGNTIYF

V gene: TRBV19
J gene: TRBJ1-6
D gene: NA
clone size: NA
CDR3 DNA: TGTGCCAGTAGTCCTGGGGTCTATAATTCACCCCTCCACTTT
CDR3 protein: CASSPGVYNSPLHF

V gene: TRBV30
J gene: TRBJ1-1
D gene: NA
clone size: NA
CDR3 DNA: TGTGCCTGGGGACGGATGAACACTGAAGCTTTCTTT
CDR3 protein: CAWGRMNTEAFF

V gene: TRBV19
J gene: TRBJ2-5
D gene: TRBD2
clone size: NA
CDR3 DNA: TGTGCCAGTAGTATAAGCGGGGGACTAGCAGACCAAGAGACCCAGTACTTC
CDR3 protein: CASSISGGLADQETQYF

V gene: TRBV30
J gene: TRBJ1-2
D gene: NA
clone size: NA
CDR3 DNA: TGTGCCTGGGAACAGGGCGACGGCTACACCTTC
CDR3 protein: CAWEQGDGYTF

V gene: TRBV14
J gene: TRBJ1-1
D gene: NA
clone size: NA
CDR3 DNA: TGTGCCAGCGACCCAGGACGTAACACTGAAGCTTTCTTT
CDR3 protein: CASDPGRNTEAFF

V gene: TRBV10-3
J gene: TRBJ1-1
D gene: TRBD1
clone size: NA
CDR3 DNA: TGTGCCATCAGTGATGGGGACAGTTACAACACTGAAGCTTTCTTT
CDR3 protein: CAISDGDSYNTEAFF

V gene: TRBV7-4
J gene: TRBJ1-6
D gene: NA
clone size: once
CDR3 DNA: TGTGCCAGCAGCTTTATCCTCCTCCACTTT
CDR3 protein: CASSFILLHF

V gene: TRBV9
J gene: TRBJ2-1
D gene: NA
clone size: NA
CDR3 DNA: TGTGCCAGCAGCGCCTCCCCCACAAAGGCCTACAATGAGCAGTTCTTC
CDR3 protein: CASSASPTKAYNEQFF

V gene: TRBV10-3
J gene: TRBJ2-3
D gene: NA
clone size: NA
CDR3 DNA: TGTGCCATCAGTGAGACCCAGCGGAGCACAGATACGCAGTATTTT
CDR3 protein: CAISETQRSTDTQYF

V gene: TRBV4-1
J gene: TRBJ2-7
D gene: NA
clone size: NA
CDR3 DNA: TGCGCCAGCAGCCAAGATAGTTTGGGCCCCTACGAGCAGTACTTC
CDR3 protein: CASSQDSLGPYEQYF

V gene: TRBV5-1
J gene: TRBJ2-7
D gene: NA
clone size: NA
CDR3 DNA: TGCGCCAGCAGCTCGTTAGGCAGGTCCTACGAGCAGTACTTC
CDR3 protein: CASSSLGRSYEQYF